This T cell receptor beta chain was obtained from a study of OX40 agonist ivuxolimab in advanced cancers. Using immunoSEQ multiplex PCR, the repertoire was profiled, and TCRdb retains in-frame clones only, with some absent. This sample carries fewer than 100,000 clones, around 86% of them seen once, and the ten largest clones take roughly 5.8%. The V gene's germline CDR1 is GTSNPN and CDR2 SVGIG (reference sequence). This CDR3 has 15 amino acids. The V end lost 6 bases, the J end lost 9 bases, and 21 bases lay between the germline ends. The chain is built from TRBV30 and TRBJ1-6, with a weak D call TRBD1 (5 bases). The sequence was obtained from an adult with an advanced solid tumor such as melanoma, head and neck, liver or kidney cancer. This specimen was CD4+ or CD8+ T cells sorted from blood, taken in a trial of the OX40 agonist ivuxolimab. For the CDR3, the DNA is TGTGCCTGCCCCCCCATCAGGGCCTCCGGTTCACCCCTCCACTTT. Amino acids: CACPPIRASGSPLHF.